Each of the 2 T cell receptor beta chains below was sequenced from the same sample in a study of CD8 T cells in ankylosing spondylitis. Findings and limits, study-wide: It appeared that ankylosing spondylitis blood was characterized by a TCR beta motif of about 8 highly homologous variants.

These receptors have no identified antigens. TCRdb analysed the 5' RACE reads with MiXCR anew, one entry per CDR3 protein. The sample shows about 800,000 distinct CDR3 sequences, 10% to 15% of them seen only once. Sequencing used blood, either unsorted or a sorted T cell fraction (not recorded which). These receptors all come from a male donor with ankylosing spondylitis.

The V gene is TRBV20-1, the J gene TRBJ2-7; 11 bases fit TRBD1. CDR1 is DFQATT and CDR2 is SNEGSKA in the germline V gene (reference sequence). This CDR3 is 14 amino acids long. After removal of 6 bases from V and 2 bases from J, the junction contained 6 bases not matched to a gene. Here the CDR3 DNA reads TGCAGTGCCAGTCCGGGACAGGGGGCCTACGAGCAGTACTTC. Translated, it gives CSASPGQGAYEQYF.

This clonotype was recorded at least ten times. Written as DNA, the CDR3 is TGCAGTGCTAGGGGGGGCAGGGTCAATCAGCCCCAGCATTTT. Amino acid sequence: CSARGGRVNQPQHF. The rearrangement links TRBV20-1 to TRBJ1-5; possibly TRBD1 for D (6 bases). V lost 3 bases, J lost 3 bases, and 12 bases lay in between. In germline, CDR1 is DFQATT, CDR2 SNEGSKA (reference sequence). This CDR3 spans 14 amino acids.